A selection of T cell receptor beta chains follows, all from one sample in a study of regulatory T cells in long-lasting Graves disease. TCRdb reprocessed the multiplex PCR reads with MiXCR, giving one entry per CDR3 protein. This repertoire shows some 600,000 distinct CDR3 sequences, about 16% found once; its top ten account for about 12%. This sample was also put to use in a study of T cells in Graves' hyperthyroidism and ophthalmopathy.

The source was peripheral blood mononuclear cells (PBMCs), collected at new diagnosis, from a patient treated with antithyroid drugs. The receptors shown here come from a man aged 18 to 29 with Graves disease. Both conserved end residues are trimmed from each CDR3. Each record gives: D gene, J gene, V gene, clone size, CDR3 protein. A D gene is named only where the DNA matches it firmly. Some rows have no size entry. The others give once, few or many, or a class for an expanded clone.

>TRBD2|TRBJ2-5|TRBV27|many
ASSLYQGGRETQY
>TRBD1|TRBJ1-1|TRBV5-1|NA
ASSSYRGNTEAF
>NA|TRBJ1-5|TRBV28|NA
GSSISNQPQH
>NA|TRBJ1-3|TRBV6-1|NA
ASNDRRRAISGNTIY
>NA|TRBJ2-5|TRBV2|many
ASSEAPRAGETQY
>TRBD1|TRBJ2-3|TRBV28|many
ASSRPGQALDTQY
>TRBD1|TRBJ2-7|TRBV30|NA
AWTRTGFSTRFPEPYEQY
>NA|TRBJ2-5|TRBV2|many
ASTLIGGSSGPGTQY
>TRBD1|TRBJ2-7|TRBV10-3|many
AISTRDSPAEQY
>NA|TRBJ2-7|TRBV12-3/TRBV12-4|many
ASSSNPYEQY
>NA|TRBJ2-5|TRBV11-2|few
ASSQGTAGRETQY
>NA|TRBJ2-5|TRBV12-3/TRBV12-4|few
ASSLAQFPADQETQY
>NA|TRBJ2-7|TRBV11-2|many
ASSLDFVGEQY
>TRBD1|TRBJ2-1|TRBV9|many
ASSGDRANEQF
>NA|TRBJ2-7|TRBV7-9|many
ASSFGGLYEQY
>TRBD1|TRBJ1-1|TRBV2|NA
ASRGGTGANTEAF
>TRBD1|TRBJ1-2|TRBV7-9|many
ASSHDRGSGYT
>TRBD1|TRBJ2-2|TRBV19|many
ASSIDRANTGELF
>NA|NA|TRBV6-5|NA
ASSYLGVQETQY
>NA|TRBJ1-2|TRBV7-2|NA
ASSLGSRRGADGYT
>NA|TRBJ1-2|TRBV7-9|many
ASSLATDYGYT
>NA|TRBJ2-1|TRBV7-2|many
ASSLPRLPQF
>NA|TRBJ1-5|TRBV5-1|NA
ASSLDAEGNQPQH